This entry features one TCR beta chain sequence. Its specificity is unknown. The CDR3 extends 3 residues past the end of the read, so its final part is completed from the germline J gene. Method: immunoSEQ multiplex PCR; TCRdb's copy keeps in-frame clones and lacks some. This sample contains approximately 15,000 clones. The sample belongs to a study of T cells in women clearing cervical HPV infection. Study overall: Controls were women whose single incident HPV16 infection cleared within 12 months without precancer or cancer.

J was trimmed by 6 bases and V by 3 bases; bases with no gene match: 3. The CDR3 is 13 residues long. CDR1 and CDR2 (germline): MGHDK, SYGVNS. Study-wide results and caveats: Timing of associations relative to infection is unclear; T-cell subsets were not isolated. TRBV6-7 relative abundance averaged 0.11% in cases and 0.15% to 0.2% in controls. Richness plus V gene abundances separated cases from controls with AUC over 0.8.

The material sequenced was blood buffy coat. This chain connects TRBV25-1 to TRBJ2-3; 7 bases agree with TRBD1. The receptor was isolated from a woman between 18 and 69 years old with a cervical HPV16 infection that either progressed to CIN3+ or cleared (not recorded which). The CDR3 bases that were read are TGTGCCAGCAGTGACACAGGGGAGGATACG. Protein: CASSDTGEDT. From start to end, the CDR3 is CASSDTGEDTQYF.